The next 9 T cell receptor beta chains were all read from a single sample in a study of blood T cell repertoires in COVID-19. Using immunoSEQ multiplex PCR, the repertoire was profiled, and TCRdb retains in-frame clones only, with some absent. Of a few hundred thousand clones listed, about 88% are singletons. Sequenced input: peripheral blood. The receptors derive from a man between 50 and 59 years old with COVID-19, enrolled during active disease.

DNA of the CDR3: TGTGCCAGCAGCCCAAATCCGGGACAGGGGGCGCTTGGCACTGAAGCTTTCTTT. As protein: CASSPNPGQGALGTEAFF. V is TRBV5-6 and J is TRBJ1-1, with 12 nucleotides matching TRBD1. This CDR3 has 18 amino acids. J was trimmed by 4 bases and V by 4 bases; bases with no gene match: 14. Germline V lookup: CDR1 SGHDT, CDR2 YYEEEE.

The V and J genes are TRBV19 and TRBJ1-4; 7 bases fit TRBD1. The length of the CDR3 is 15 residues. V dropped 3 bases and J dropped 7; count of bases not matched to a gene: 8. Germline loops: CDR1 LNHDA, CDR2 SQIVND (reference sequence). The CDR3 nucleotides read TGTGCCAGTAGTATCGACAGGGTACTCGGTGAAAAACTGTTTTTT. Amino acids: CASSIDRVLGEKLFF.

A few counts support this clone. The genes are TRBV7-9 and TRBJ2-1, with 7 bases fitting TRBD2. The V gene's germline CDR1 is SEHNR and CDR2 FQNEAQ (reference sequence). The CDR3 is 15 amino acids. V was clipped by 5 bases and J by 10 bases; unmatched bases: 14. CDR3 DNA sequence: TGTGCCAGCAGCCCACCAGCGGGGACGTGGGGGGAGCAGTTCTTC. This sequence encodes CASSPPAGTWGEQFF. The full variable domain, in which reference TRBV7-9 and TRBJ2-1 provide the parts outside the CDR3, is DTGVSQNPRHKITKRGQNVTFRCDPISEHNRLYWYRQTLGQGPEFLTYFQNEAQLEKSRLLSDRFSAERPKGSFSTLEIQRTEQGDSAMYLCASSPPAGTWGEQFFGPGTRLTVL.

The rearrangement links TRBV11-2 to TRBJ1-4; 10 bases align to TRBD1. The germline V gene has CDR1 SGHAT and CDR2 FQNNGV. V lost 6 bases to trimming and J lost 8 bases; unmatched junction nucleotides: 6. CDR3 size: 14 residues. CDR3 bases: TGTGCCAGCAGGGCGACAGGGGGCTCGGAAAAACTGTTTTTT. It is translated as CASRATGGSEKLFF.

The J gene is TRBJ1-4, the V gene TRBV5-6, with D maybe TRBD1 (5 bases). V was pared by 4 bases and J by 2 bases, with 15 bases between. Germline CDR1 and CDR2: SGHDT and YYEEEE. This CDR3 is built from 16 residues. CDR3 DNA sequence: TGTGCCAGCAGCCAGTGGTGGAGGGGCACTAATGAAAAACTGTTTTTT. Protein: CASSQWWRGTNEKLFF.

The V and J genes are TRBV30 and TRBJ1-5; D unresolved. Germline CDR1 is GTSNPN and CDR2 is SVGIG (reference sequence). The CDR3 extends over 16 amino acids. Trimming left V 2 bases short and J 5 bases short, with 19 bases between. As DNA, the CDR3 is TGTGCCTGGAGTATCCGGGGAAGGGTATTCGATCAGCCCCAGCATTTT. Its protein is CAWSIRGRVFDQPQHF.

This chain connects TRBV15 to TRBJ1-6, with TRBD1 as a possible D gene (5 bases). This CDR3 is built from 18 residues. The germline gives CDR1 LNHNV, CDR2 YYDKDF (reference sequence). V was trimmed by 0 bases and J by 5 bases, leaving 17 bases between them. As DNA, the CDR3 is TGTGCCACCAGCAGAGACTACACCGGAGGGGACCATAATTCACCCCTCCACTTT. This translates into CATSRDYTGGDHNSPLHF.

The chain employs TRBV19 and TRBJ1-6; no clear D gene. The CDR3 loop spans 13 amino acids. Per germline, CDR1 LNHDA and CDR2 SQIVND (reference sequence). V was pared by 7 bases and J by 7 bases, with 11 bases between. DNA for the CDR3: TGTGCCAGTACCGAAAGAGAGAATTCACCCCTCCACTTT. Translated: CASTERENSPLHF.

The gene calls are TRBV6-2 or TRBV6-3 and TRBJ2-1; D is uncertain. The CDR3 has 12 residues. Germline CDR1 is MNHEY and CDR2 is SVGEGT. V lost 5 bases, J lost 9 bases, and 11 bases lay in between. The CDR3 bases are TGTGCCAGCAGTCAAGTCTCGGGTGAGCAGTTCTTC. Translating gives CASSQVSGEQFF.